This record covers a single T cell receptor beta chain. Its antigen remains unknown. The source of the sample is a study of T-cell reconstitution after alpha-beta-depleted transplantation in children. Using unique molecular identifiers, the investigators prepared the TCRbeta library. MiXCR, applied by TCRdb to the PCR reads, yields one record per CDR3 protein. The data show hundreds of thousands of distinct CDR3 sequences, more than 20% seen once. Trimming cost V 7 bases and J 3 bases, with 9 bases left between them. The CDR3 sequence is 12 residues long. The germline V gene encodes CDR1 SQVTM and CDR2 ANQGSEA. Study-wide results and caveats: Newly generated T cells supplied most T-cell counts and diversity one year post-transplant. Some patients showed high day-60 TCRbeta diversity, which derived from surviving recipient T cells and thymic progenitors. About two months after transplant, alpha-beta T cells reportedly came from several hundred expanded graft clones.

The sequencing used PBMCs, mostly from graft donor cells, collected 360 days after TCRalphabeta/CD19-depleted stem cell transplant. The sequence came from a boy younger than two who had a stem cell transplant for acute myeloid leukemia, so the T cells may come from the graft donor. The gene calls are TRBV29-1 and TRBJ1-4, with D unresolved. CDR3 residues: CSGLGPNEKLFF. CDR3 nucleotides: TGCAGCGGGTTGGGCCCTAATGAAAAACTGTTTTTT.